The 6 T cell receptor beta chains given below trace back to one sample, sequenced in a study of blood T cell repertoires in COVID-19. Profiled with immunoSEQ multiplex PCR; TCRdb holds only in-frame clones, not every one. Among about 520,000 clones listed, 80% to 90% were seen once. Material: peripheral blood. The receptors were sampled from a human donor in a cohort sampled during active COVID-19.

This clone came up a few times. This chain joins TRBV7-2 and TRBJ2-7, with D possibly matching TRBD2 (5 bases). V lost 3 bases and J lost 4, with 10 bases in between. The CDR3 is made up of 13 amino acids. Germline-derived CDR1 and CDR2 are SGHTA and FQGNSA. CDR3 in DNA: TGTGCCAGCAGCTTCTTGGGAGCGTACGAGCAGTACTTC. This translates into CASSFLGAYEQYF.

The chain uses TRBV5-6 and TRBJ1-5, with TRBD1 as a possible D gene (6 bases). The V and J ends lost 2 bases and 3 bases respectively, with 15 bases between them. CDR3 length equals 16 residues. The germline CDR1 and CDR2 sequences are SGHDT and YYEEEE. CDR3 protein: CASSFWGQGLNQPQHF. In nucleotides, the CDR3 is TGTGCCAGCAGCTTTTGGGGGCAGGGGCTCAATCAGCCCCAGCATTTT.

The chain carries TRBV19 and TRBJ2-7; 9 bases map to TRBD1. Germline CDR1 LNHDA, CDR2 SQIVND (reference sequence). The CDR3 contains 14 residues. V lost 5 bases, J lost 6 bases, and 8 bases stayed unmatched. The DNA for the CDR3 is TGTGCCAGTAGTGAGGGACAGGGCGAAGGCGAGCAGTACTTC. Protein sequence: CASSEGQGEGEQYF. Complete variable domain (other parts from reference TRBV19 and TRBJ2-7): DGGITQSPKYLFRKEGQNVTLSCEQNLNHDAMYWYRQDPGQGLRLIYYSQIVNDFQKGDIAEGYSVSREKKESFPLTVTSAQKNPTAFYLCASSEGQGEGEQYFGPGTRLTVT.

The rearrangement uses TRBV6-5 and TRBJ2-7, with 8 bases aligning to TRBD1. The V gene's germline CDR1 is MNHEY and CDR2 SVGAGI. This CDR3 spans 15 amino acids. V lost 7 bases and J lost 6; bases outside the gene matches: 14. The CDR3 here is CASTSTRTGILEQYF. The CDR3 DNA reads TGTGCCAGCACATCTACCAGGACAGGGATTCTCGAGCAGTACTTC.

The CDR3 here is CSVRTTMNTEAFF. CDR3 nucleotides: TGCAGCGTTAGGACAACCATGAACACTGAAGCTTTCTTT. The gene calls are TRBV29-1 and TRBJ1-1, with D maybe TRBD1 (5 bases). The CDR3 is made up of 13 amino acids. Germline V gene sequence: CDR1 SQVTM, CDR2 ANQGSEA. V lost 5 bases and J 0 bases, leaving 10 bases between the germline ends.

V is TRBV7-2 and J is TRBJ2-1, with 8 nucleotides matching TRBD2. Germline V gene sequence: CDR1 SGHTA, CDR2 FQGNSA. V lost 5 bases to trimming and J lost 9 bases; unmatched junction nucleotides: 9. This CDR3 is 14 amino acids long. CDR3 amino acids: CASSVSGSGGEQFF. DNA of the CDR3: TGTGCCAGCAGCGTCAGCGGGAGCGGGGGTGAGCAGTTCTTC.